This T cell receptor (beta chain) was recovered during a study of T cells in Graves' hyperthyroidism and ophthalmopathy. Study-wide findings and caveats: Blood also showed most of the thyroid clonotypes that were expanded above 0.001. Model predictions of ophthalmopathy came a median around 6.5 months before onset.

Using RNA transcripts as the source, TCR beta CDR3 regions were amplified. First-round RT-PCR with HTBI primers amplified the TCR CDR3 region. TCRdb fed the multiplex PCR reads into MiXCR, producing one record per CDR3 protein. The data hold fewer than 650,000 distinct CDR3 sequences, with about 15% observed a single time. The germline V and J ends were trimmed by 2 bases and 0 bases, with 14 bases remaining between them. The CDR3 covers 15 residues. Germline loops: CDR1 DFQATT, CDR2 SNEGSKA (reference sequence). This clonotype has just a few counts. The antigen remains unidentified. Lactation, pregnancy, other autoimmune disease or uncontrolled infection led to exclusion of patients. From 8.5 to 10 ml of fresh peripheral blood, PBMCs were isolated.

Sequencing was performed on blood. The chain employs TRBV20-1 and TRBJ2-7; weak D call: TRBD2 (7 bases). This clonotype was obtained from a woman between 35 and 50 years old with Graves' ophthalmopathy. The DNA for the CDR3 is TGCAGTGCTAGACACGGGCGGGGGCCCTCCTACGAGCAGTACTTC. Protein product: CSARHGRGPSYEQYF.